The 17 T cell receptor beta chains below come from one sample, sequenced in a study of T cells in Graves' hyperthyroidism and ophthalmopathy (dated by TCRdb to about 2019). Library method: multiplex PCR. Instrument used: Illumina HiSeq 2000. The TCR beta CDR3 regions were amplified from RNA transcripts. A first-round RT-PCR of the TCR CDR3 used the HTBI primer set with the Qiagen OneStep RT-PCR kit. TCRdb ran its own pipeline on the public reads, namely fastp trimming at Q25 and MiXCR clone calling, and kept in-frame beta chains. Entries are consolidated by CDR3 protein sequence, retaining the most common genes and DNA. The sample table records about 300,000 distinct CDR3 sequences; roughly 15% of these occur just once. The ten biggest clones cover approximately 7.8% of the sample. The sequencing sample was made of blood. The receptors were gathered from a woman younger than 45 with Graves' hyperthyroidism that later progressed to Graves' ophthalmopathy.

V usage is TRBV19 and J usage is TRBJ1-1; the D gene is possibly TRBD1 (6 bases). The CDR3 extends over 14 amino acids. Trimming removed 6 bases from V and 1 base from J, with 12 bases in between. Per the germline V gene, CDR1 is LNHDA and CDR2 is SQIVND (reference sequence). In DNA form, the CDR3 reads TGTGCCAGTAGGCCACCGACAGGGAACACTGAAGCTTTCTTT. This translates into CASRPPTGNTEAFF.

The chain has TRBV6-9 and TRBJ1-3; no reliable D call. Germline CDR1 is MNHGY and CDR2 is SVAAGI. With 3 bases removed from V and 4 bases from J, the gap between germline ends came to 7 bases. The CDR3 is 13 amino acids. CDR3 DNA: TGTGCCAGCAGTTACATTGAAGGAAACACCATATATTTT. Its translation: CASSYIEGNTIYF.

In this sample, this clonotype turned up many times. The chain combines TRBV20-1 with TRBJ2-3, with a possible D match to TRBD2 (5 bases). In germline, CDR1 is DFQATT, CDR2 SNEGSKA (reference sequence). The CDR3 has 13 residues. V gave up 5 bases and J gave up 2 bases, with 11 bases separating them. The DNA for the CDR3 is TGCAGTGCTGGCGGGCGTTTCACAGATACGCAGTATTTT. Translated, it gives CSAGGRFTDTQYF.

This clonotype was seen many times. The chain uses TRBV6-2 or TRBV6-3 and TRBJ1-1; a weak D match, TRBD1 (5 bases). V lost 7 bases to trimming and J lost 10 bases, with 16 bases between them. The germline gives CDR1 MNHEY, CDR2 SVGEGT. This CDR3 contains 12 residues. CDR3 nucleotides: TGTGCCAGCACGGCGATTCTCGGGGGAGCTTTCTTT. Its protein product is CASTAILGGAFF.

This chain uses TRBV11-3 with TRBJ2-4, with D perhaps TRBD2 (6 bases). V gave up 8 bases and J gave up 6 bases, with 17 bases separating them. The germline V gene encodes CDR1 SGHNT and CDR2 YENEEA. The CDR3 is 14 residues long. The CDR3 DNA is TGTGCCAGCGAACTCGGGACTTTCCCAAACATTCAGTACTTC. Amino acid sequence: CASELGTFPNIQYF.

In this sample, this clonotype turned up many times. The chain combines TRBV9 with TRBJ1-2, with D hard to call. The CDR3 spans 13 residues. The germline V gene encodes CDR1 SGDLS and CDR2 YYNGEE. Trimming removed 2 bases at V and 1 base at J, with 6 bases between. In DNA, the CDR3 is TGTGCCAGCAGCGTGAACAATAACTATGGCTACACCTTC. It encodes CASSVNNNYGYTF.

This clonotype occurred many times. The genes are TRBV7-3 and TRBJ2-1, with D tentatively TRBD2 (6 bases). Germline V lookup: CDR1 SGHTA, CDR2 FQGTGA. V was shortened by 4 bases and J by 8 bases, with 21 bases between the two germline ends. There are 16 residues in the CDR3. In DNA form, the CDR3 reads TGTGCCAGCAGCTCACTCCCGGGACTGGGTGTCGATGAGCAGTTCTTC. Its translation is CASSSLPGLGVDEQFF.

This clonotype was counted many times. The chain uses TRBV2 and TRBJ2-3; maybe TRBD2 (6 bases). V was shortened by 3 bases and J by 0 bases, with 13 bases between the two germline ends. The CDR3 is 16 residues long. CDR1 and CDR2 from the germline V gene are SNHLY and FYNNEI. CDR3 protein: CASSDIAVGSTDTQYF. Here the CDR3 DNA reads TGTGCCAGCAGTGATATAGCGGTTGGTAGCACAGATACGCAGTATTTT.

This clonotype was detected many times. The chain recombines TRBV5-5 with TRBJ1-2; D might be TRBD1 (5 bases). The CDR3 sequence is 15 residues long. Germline V gives CDR1 SGHKS, CDR2 YYEKEE (reference sequence). V shed 6 bases and J shed 6 bases, with 21 bases lying between them. As DNA, the CDR3 is TGTGCCAGCATCGCGGCGAGGGGCGCGTCCCATGGCTACACCTTC. It codes for CASIAARGASHGYTF.

There are many counts of this clonotype. The chain couples TRBV4-1 to TRBJ1-1; D call uncertain. The CDR3 loop spans 14 amino acids. Germline V gives CDR1 MGHRA, CDR2 YSYEKL. V was trimmed by 6 bases and J by 1 base, leaving 12 bases between them. CDR3: CASRGLLKNTEAFF. CDR3 sequence (DNA): TGCGCCAGCAGGGGCCTCCTCAAGAACACTGAAGCTTTCTTT.

This chain joins TRBV28 and TRBJ1-2; possibly TRBD1 for D (6 bases). The CDR3 consists of 16 residues. Between the trimmed V and J ends, which lost 4 bases and 1 base, there was a span of 16 bases. Germline V gene lookup returns CDR1 MDHEN and CDR2 SYDVKM. The DNA of the CDR3 is TGTGCCAGCAGTTCCACCACCAACAGGGTTAACTATGGCTACACCTTC. Its protein product is CASSSTTNRVNYGYTF.

This sequence joins TRBV7-9 and TRBJ2-7; 7 bases match TRBD1. V shed 1 base and J 5 bases; nucleotides not matched to a gene: 5. There are 14 residues in the CDR3. Germline values: CDR1 SEHNR, CDR2 FQNEAQ (reference sequence). CDR3 residues: CASSLVGGNDEQYF. The CDR3 DNA follows: TGTGCCAGCAGCTTAGTAGGGGGCAACGACGAGCAGTACTTC. Together with reference TRBV7-9 and TRBJ2-7, the CDR3 gives the full variable domain: DTGVSQNPRHKITKRGQNVTFRCDPISEHNRLYWYRQTLGQGPEFLTYFQNEAQLEKSRLLSDRFSAERPKGSFSTLEIQRTEQGDSAMYLCASSLVGGNDEQYFGPGTRLTVT.

The V and J genes are TRBV5-1 and TRBJ1-2; D unclear. Trimming took off 6 bases at V and 3 bases at J, with 15 bases between the two ends. Per germline, CDR1 SGHRS and CDR2 YFSETQ. This CDR3 is 14 amino acids long. CDR3 coding DNA: TGCGCCAGCAAGATGGAGGATTCCTACTATGGCTACACCTTC. Its protein is CASKMEDSYYGYTF.

This clonotype was counted only a few times. This sequence joins TRBV27 and TRBJ2-2; 15 bases are a match to TRBD2. CDR1 is MNHEY and CDR2 is SMNVEV in the germline V gene (reference sequence). With 6 bases clipped from V and 15 bases from J, the junction kept 5 bases outside the gene matches. The CDR3 is 13 amino acids. The chain's CDR3 is CASSWTSGREVFF. As DNA, the CDR3 is TGTGCCAGCAGCTGGACTAGCGGGAGGGAAGTGTTTTTT.

This clonotype occurred a few times. The chain is built from TRBV5-4 and TRBJ1-2, with 8 bases matching TRBD1. The CDR3 length is 16 residues. V trimming: 4 bases; J trimming: 5 bases; junction bases outside the gene matches: 13. Germline CDR1 reads SGHNT; CDR2 reads YYREEE (reference sequence). In DNA, the CDR3 is TGTGCCAGCAGCGCCCTCTTAGGACAGGGAGGATATGGCTACACCTTC. Translating gives CASSALLGQGGYGYTF.

This clonotype came up many times. The chain couples TRBV6-1 to TRBJ1-2, with D perhaps TRBD1 (6 bases). This CDR3 has 14 residues. V lost 5 bases, J lost 0 bases, and 10 bases lay in between. Germline V lookup: CDR1 MNHNS, CDR2 SASEGT. CDR3: CASSKTGPNYGYTF. Written as DNA, the CDR3 is TGTGCCAGCAGTAAGACAGGACCTAACTATGGCTACACCTTC.

This clonotype was seen ten or more times. The chain employs TRBV6-2 or TRBV6-3 and TRBJ2-1; D unclear. CDR1 and CDR2 (germline): MNHEY, SVGEGT. Between the trimmed V and J ends, which lost 8 bases and 0 bases, there was a span of 14 bases. The CDR3 covers 15 residues. The CDR3 spells CASGWALGSYNEQFF. CDR3 in DNA: TGTGCCAGCGGCTGGGCCTTGGGCTCCTACAATGAGCAGTTCTTC.